Below are 3 T cell receptor beta chains sequenced from a single sample in a study of shared clonotypes between healthy human individuals. Measured with immunoSEQ multiplex PCR; TCRdb has only the in-frame clones, and not every one. The repertoire holds fewer than 1 million clones, about 96% seen once, with over 0.2% in the top ten. CD45RO-negative cells were positively selected for CCR7, leaving out terminally differentiated effector memory CD45RA+ cells. Sequencing was carried out using naive CD8+ T cells sorted from blood. These TCRs come from a young man in good health.

The CDR3 sequence is CASSWGMGANEAFF. The CDR3, as DNA: TGTGCCAGCAGCTGGGGGATGGGTGCCAATGAAGCTTTCTTT. The V gene is TRBV11-2, the J gene TRBJ1-1, with D possibly matching TRBD1 (5 bases). CDR3 length: 14 residues. The germline V gene has CDR1 SGHAT and CDR2 FQNNGV. Trimming removed 4 bases from V and 7 bases from J, with 16 bases in between.

The chain uses TRBV29-1 and TRBJ2-1; 16 nucleotides match TRBD2. V lost 4 bases, J lost 4 bases, and 4 bases stayed unmatched. CDR3 length equals 16 residues. Germline assignment: CDR1 SQVTM and CDR2 ANQGSEA. The CDR3 spells CSVGGTSGRVYNEQFF. The CDR3 DNA reads as TGCAGCGTTGGAGGGACTAGCGGGAGGGTTTACAATGAGCAGTTCTTC.

The V and J genes are TRBV7-6 and TRBJ2-3, with 10 bases lining up with TRBD1. This CDR3 region has 15 residues. Unmatched junction bases numbered 5, after V lost 5 bases and J lost 3 bases. Germline-derived CDR1 and CDR2 are SGHVS and FNYEAQ. CDR3 coding DNA: TGTGCCAGCAGCGCGCGGGACAGGGGAACAGATACGCAGTATTTT. Its protein product is CASSARDRGTDTQYF.